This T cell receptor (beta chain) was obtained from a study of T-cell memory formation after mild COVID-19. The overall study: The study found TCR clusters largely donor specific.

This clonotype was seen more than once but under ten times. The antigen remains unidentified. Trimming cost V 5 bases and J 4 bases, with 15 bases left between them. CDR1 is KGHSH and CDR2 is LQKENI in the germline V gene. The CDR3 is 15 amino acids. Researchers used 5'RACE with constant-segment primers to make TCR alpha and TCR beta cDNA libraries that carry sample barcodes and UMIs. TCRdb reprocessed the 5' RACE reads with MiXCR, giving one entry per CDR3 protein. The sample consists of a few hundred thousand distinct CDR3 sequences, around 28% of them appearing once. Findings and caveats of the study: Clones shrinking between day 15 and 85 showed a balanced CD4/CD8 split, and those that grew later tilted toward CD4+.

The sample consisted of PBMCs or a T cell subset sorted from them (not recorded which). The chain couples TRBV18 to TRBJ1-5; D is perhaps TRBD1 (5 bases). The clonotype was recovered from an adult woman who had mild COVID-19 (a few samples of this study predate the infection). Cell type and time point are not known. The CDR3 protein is CASSATSQDNQPQHF. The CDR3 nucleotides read TGTGCCAGCTCAGCCACTTCACAGGATAATCAGCCCCAGCATTTT.